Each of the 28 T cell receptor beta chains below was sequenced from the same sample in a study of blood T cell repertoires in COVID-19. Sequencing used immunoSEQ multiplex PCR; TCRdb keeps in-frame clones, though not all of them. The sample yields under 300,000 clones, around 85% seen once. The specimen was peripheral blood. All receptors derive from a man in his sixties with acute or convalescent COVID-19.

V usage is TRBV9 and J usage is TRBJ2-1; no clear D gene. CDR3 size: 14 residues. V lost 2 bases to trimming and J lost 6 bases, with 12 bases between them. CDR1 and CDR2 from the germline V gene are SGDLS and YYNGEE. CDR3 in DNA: TGTGCCAGCAGCGTCCCCCAAACGGTCAATGAGCAGTTCTTC. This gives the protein CASSVPQTVNEQFF.

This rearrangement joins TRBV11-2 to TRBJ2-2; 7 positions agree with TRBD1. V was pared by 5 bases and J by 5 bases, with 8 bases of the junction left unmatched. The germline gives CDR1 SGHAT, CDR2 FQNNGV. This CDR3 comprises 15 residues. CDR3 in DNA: TGTGCCAGCAGCCTAAGACAGGGACAAACCGGGGAGCTGTTTTTT. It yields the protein CASSLRQGQTGELFF. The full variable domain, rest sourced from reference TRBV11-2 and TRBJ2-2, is EAGVAQSPRYKIIEKRQSVAFWCNPISGHATLYWYQQILGQGPKLLIQFQNNGVVDDSQLPKDRFSAERLKGVDSTLKIQPAKLEDSAVYLCASSLRQGQTGELFFGEGSRLTVL.

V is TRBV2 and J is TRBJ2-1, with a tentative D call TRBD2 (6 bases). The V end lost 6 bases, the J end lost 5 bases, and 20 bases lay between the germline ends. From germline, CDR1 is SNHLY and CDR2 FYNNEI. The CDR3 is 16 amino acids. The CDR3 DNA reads TGTGCCAGCAGGGACCCCCGGGACTCAACCGACAATGAGCAGTTCTTC. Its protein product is CASRDPRDSTDNEQFF.

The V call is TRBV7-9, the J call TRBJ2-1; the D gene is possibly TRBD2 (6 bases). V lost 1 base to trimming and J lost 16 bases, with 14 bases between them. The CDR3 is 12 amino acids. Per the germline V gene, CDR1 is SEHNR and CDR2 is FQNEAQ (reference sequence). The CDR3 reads CASSLVLAVVFF. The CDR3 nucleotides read TGTGCCAGCAGCTTAGTGTTAGCGGTGGTCTTCTTC.

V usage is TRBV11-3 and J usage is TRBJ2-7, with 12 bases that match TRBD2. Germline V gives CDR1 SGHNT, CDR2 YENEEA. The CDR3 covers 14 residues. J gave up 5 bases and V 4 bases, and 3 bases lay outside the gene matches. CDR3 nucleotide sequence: TGTGCCAGCAGCTCGACTAGCGGGAGCGACGAGCAGTACTTC. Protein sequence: CASSSTSGSDEQYF.

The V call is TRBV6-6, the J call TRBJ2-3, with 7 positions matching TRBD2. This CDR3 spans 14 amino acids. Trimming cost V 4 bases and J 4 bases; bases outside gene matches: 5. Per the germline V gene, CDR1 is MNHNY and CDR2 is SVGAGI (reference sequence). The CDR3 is CASSSPTSSDTQYF. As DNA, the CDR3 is TGTGCCAGCAGTTCCCCGACTAGCTCAGATACGCAGTATTTT.

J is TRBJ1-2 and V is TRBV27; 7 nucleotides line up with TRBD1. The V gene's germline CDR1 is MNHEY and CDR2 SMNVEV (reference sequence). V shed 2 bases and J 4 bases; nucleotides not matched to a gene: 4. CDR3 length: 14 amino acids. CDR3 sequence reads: CASSLRQGFYGYTF. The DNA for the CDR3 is TGTGCCAGCAGTTTAAGACAGGGATTCTATGGCTACACCTTC.

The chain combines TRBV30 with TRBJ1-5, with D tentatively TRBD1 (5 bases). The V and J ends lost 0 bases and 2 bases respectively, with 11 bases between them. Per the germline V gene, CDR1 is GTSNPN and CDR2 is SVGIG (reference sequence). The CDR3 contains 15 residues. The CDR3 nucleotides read TGTGCCTGGAGTGTAACGGGGGGTGGCAATCAGCCCCAGCATTTT. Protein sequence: CAWSVTGGGNQPQHF.

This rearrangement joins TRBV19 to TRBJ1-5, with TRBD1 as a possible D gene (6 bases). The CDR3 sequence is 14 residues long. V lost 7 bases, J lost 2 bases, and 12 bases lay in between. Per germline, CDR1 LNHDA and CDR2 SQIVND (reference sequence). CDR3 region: CASTPGAGNQPQHF. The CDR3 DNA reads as TGTGCCAGTACCCCAGGGGCGGGCAATCAGCCCCAGCATTTT.

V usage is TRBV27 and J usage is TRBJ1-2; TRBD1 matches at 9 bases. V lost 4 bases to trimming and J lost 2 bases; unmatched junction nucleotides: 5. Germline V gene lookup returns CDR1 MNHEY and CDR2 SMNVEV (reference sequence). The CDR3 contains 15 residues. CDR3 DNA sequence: TGTGCCAGCAGTTGGAGGACAGGGGTAAACTATGGCTACACCTTC. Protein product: CASSWRTGVNYGYTF.

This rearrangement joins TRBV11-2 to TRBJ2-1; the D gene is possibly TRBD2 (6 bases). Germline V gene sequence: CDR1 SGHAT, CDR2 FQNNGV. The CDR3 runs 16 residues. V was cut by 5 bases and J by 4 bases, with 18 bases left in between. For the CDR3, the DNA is TGTGCCAGCAGCAAGGACTACCTCGTACGATACAATGAGCAGTTCTTC. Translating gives CASSKDYLVRYNEQFF.

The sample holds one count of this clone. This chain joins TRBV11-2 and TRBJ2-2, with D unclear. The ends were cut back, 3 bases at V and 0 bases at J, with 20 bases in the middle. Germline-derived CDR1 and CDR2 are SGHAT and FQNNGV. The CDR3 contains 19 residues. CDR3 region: CASSLRYILASPNTGELFF. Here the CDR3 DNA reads TGTGCCAGCAGCTTGAGGTACATTTTAGCCAGCCCGAACACCGGGGAGCTGTTTTTT.

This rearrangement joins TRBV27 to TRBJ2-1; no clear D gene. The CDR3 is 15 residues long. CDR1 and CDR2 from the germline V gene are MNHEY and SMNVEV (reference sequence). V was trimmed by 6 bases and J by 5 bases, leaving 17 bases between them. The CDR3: CASSPTGSPDNEQFF. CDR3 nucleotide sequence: TGTGCCAGCAGCCCTACCGGGTCCCCTGACAATGAGCAGTTCTTC.

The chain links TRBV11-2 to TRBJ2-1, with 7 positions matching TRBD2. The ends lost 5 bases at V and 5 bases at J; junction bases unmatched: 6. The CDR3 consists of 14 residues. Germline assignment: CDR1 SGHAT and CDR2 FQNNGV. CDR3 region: CASSPSLANNEQFF. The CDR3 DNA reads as TGTGCCAGCAGCCCCTCACTAGCGAACAATGAGCAGTTCTTC.

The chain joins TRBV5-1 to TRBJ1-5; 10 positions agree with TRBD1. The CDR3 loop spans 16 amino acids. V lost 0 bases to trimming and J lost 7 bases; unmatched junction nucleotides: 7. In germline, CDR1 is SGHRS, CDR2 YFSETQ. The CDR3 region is CASSLGDRGLGQPQHF. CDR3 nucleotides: TGCGCCAGCAGCTTGGGGGACAGGGGCCTCGGACAGCCCCAGCATTTT.

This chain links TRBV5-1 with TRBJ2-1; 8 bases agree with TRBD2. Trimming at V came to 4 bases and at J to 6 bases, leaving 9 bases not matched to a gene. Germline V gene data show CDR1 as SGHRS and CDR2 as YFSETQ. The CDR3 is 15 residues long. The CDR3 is CASSPTGTRGNEQFF. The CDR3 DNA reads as TGCGCCAGCAGCCCTACCGGGACTAGAGGCAATGAGCAGTTCTTC.

CDR3 residues: CASGSSNTGELFF. The CDR3 DNA reads as TGTGCCTCAGGTTCTTCGAACACCGGGGAGCTGTTTTTT. The gene calls are TRBV19 and TRBJ2-2; D not resolved. CDR1 is LNHDA and CDR2 is SQIVND in the germline V gene (reference sequence). The CDR3 loop spans 13 amino acids. Trimming pared 11 bases from V and 0 bases from J, leaving 10 bases between.

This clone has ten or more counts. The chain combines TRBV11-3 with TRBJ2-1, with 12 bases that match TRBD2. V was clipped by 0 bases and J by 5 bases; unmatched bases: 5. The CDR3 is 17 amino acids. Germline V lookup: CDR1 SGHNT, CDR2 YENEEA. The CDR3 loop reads CASSLDRRTSGDNEQFF. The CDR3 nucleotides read TGTGCCAGCAGCTTAGATCGTAGGACTAGCGGGGACAATGAGCAGTTCTTC.

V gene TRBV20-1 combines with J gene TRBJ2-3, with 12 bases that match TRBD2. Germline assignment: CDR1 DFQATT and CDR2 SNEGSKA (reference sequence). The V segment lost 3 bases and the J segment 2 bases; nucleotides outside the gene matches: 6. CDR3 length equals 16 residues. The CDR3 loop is CSASGLAGGPTDTQYF. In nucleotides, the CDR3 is TGCAGTGCTAGTGGGCTAGCGGGAGGGCCCACAGATACGCAGTATTTT.

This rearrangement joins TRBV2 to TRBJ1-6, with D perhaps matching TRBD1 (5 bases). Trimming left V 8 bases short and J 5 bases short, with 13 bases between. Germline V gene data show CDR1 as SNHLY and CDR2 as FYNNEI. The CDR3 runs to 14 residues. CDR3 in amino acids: CASRPTVNNSPLHF. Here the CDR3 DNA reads TGTGCCAGCCGCCCGACAGTAAATAATTCACCCCTCCACTTT.

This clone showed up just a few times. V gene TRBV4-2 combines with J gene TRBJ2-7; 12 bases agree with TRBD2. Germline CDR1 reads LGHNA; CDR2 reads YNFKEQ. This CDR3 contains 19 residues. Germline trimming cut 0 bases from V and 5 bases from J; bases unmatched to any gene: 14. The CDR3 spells CASSQDGTTSGSHGDEQYF. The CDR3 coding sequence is TGTGCCAGCAGCCAAGATGGAACGACTAGCGGGAGCCACGGGGACGAGCAGTACTTC.

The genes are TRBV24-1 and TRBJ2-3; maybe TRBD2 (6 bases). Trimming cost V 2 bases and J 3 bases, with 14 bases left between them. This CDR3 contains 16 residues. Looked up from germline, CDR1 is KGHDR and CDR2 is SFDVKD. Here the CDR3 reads CATSDSASVVTDTQYF. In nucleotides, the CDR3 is TGTGCCACCAGTGATTCCGCTAGCGTCGTAACAGATACGCAGTATTTT.

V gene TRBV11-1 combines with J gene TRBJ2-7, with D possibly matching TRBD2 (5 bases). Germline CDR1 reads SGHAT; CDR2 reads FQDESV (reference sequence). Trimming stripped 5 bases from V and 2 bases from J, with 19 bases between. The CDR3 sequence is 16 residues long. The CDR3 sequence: CASSGPEGSLPYEQYF. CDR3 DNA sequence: TGTGCCAGCAGCGGCCCCGAAGGGAGCCTCCCCTACGAGCAGTACTTC.

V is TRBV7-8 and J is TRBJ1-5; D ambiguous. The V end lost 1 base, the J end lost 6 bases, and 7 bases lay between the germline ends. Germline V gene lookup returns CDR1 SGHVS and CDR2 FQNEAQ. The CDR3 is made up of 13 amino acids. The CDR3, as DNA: TGTGCCAGCAGCTTAGTCAGCGGTCAGCCCCAGCATTTT. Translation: CASSLVSGQPQHF.

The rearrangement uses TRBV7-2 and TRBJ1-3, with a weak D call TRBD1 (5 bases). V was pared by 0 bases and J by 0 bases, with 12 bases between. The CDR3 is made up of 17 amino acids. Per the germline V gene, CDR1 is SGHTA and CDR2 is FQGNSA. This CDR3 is CASSLASGRLSGNTIYF. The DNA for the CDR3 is TGTGCCAGCAGCTTAGCATCAGGGCGGCTCTCTGGAAACACCATATATTTT.

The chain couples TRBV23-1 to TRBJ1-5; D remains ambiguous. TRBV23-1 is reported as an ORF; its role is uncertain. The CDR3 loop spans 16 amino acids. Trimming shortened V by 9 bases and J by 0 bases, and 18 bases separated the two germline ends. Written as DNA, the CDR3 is TGCGCCAGACCAACTCCCACAGTTGATAGCAATCAGCCCCAGCATTTT. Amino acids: CARPTPTVDSNQPQHF.

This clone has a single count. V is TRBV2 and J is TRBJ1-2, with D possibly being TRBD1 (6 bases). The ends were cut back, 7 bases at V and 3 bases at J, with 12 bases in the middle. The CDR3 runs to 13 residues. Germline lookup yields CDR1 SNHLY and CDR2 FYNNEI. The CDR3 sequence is CASKQGGDYGYTF. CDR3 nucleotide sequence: TGTGCCAGCAAACAGGGAGGGGACTATGGCTACACCTTC.

The CDR3 coding sequence is TGTGCCAGCAGCGTAGACCTTCTAGCGGGAGCGGGCGAGCAGTACTTC. Protein product: CASSVDLLAGAGEQYF. V and J are TRBV9 and TRBJ2-7; 10 bases map to TRBD2. The CDR3 contains 16 residues. The V and J ends lost 0 bases and 6 bases, in that order; junction bases with no gene match: 9. The germline V gene has CDR1 SGDLS and CDR2 YYNGEE.